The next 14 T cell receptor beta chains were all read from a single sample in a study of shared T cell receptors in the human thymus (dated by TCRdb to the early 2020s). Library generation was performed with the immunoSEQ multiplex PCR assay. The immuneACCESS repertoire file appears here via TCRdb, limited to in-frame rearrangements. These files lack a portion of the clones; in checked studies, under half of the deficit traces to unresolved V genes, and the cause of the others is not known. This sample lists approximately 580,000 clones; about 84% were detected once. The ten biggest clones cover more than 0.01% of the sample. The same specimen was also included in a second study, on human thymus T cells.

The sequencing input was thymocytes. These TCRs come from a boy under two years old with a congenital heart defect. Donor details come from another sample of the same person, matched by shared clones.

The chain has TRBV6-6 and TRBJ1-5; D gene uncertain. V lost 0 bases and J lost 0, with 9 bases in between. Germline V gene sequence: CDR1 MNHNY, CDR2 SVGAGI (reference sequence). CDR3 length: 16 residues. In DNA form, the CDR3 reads TGTGCCAGCAGTTACTCGACACAGCATAGCAATCAGCCCCAGCATTTT. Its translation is CASSYSTQHSNQPQHF.

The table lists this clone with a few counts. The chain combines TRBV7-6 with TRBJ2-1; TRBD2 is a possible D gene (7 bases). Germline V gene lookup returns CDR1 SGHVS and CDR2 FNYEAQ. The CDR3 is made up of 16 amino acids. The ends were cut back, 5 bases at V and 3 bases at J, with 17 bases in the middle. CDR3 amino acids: CASSPRGGIGYNEQFF. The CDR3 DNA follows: TGTGCCAGCAGCCCAAGGGGGGGGATTGGCTACAATGAGCAGTTCTTC.

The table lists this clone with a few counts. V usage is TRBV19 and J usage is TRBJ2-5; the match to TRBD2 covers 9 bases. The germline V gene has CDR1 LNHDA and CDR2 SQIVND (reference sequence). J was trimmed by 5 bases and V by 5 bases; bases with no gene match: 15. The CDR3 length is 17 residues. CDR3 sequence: CASSPLPPREGPETQYF. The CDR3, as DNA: TGTGCCAGTAGTCCGCTCCCCCCGCGGGAGGGCCCGGAGACCCAGTACTTC.

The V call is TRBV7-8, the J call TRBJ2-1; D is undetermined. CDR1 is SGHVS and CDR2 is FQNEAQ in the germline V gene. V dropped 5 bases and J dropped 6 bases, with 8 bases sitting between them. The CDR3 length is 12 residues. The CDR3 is CASSPWPNEQFF. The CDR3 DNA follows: TGTGCCAGCAGCCCCTGGCCCAATGAGCAGTTCTTC.

In DNA form, the CDR3 reads TGTGCCAGCAGCTTAGGAGTCCCAGGGGGACACTATGGCTACACCTTC. Translated: CASSLGVPGGHYGYTF. This chain uses TRBV11-2 with TRBJ1-2, with 7 bases that match TRBD1. The germline V gene encodes CDR1 SGHAT and CDR2 FQNNGV. V shed 1 base, J shed 3 bases, and the junction held 8 bases outside the gene matches. The CDR3 totals 16 residues.

The CDR3 loop is CSVVGPSGSTDTQYF. CDR3 DNA sequence: TGCAGCGTTGTTGGACCTAGCGGTAGCACAGATACGCAGTATTTT. The chain has TRBV29-1 and TRBJ2-3; 7 nucleotides align to TRBD2. Losses at the gene ends were 4 bases for V and 0 bases for J; bases not matched to a gene: 7. The CDR3 sequence is 15 residues long. Germline V gene lookup returns CDR1 SQVTM and CDR2 ANQGSEA.

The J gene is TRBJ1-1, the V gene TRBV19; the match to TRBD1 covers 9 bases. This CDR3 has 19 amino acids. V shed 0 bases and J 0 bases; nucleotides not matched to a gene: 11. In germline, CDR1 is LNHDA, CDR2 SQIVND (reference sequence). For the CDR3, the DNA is TGTGCCAGTAGTATAGAAGGGGGACAGGGAATTCCTGTGAACACTGAAGCTTTCTTT. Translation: CASSIEGGQGIPVNTEAFF.

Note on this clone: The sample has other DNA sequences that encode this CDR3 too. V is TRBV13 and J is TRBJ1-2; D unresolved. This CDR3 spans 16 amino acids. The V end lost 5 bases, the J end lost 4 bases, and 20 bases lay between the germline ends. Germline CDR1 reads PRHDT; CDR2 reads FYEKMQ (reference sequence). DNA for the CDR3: TGTGCCAGCAGCCGTACGACTCTTACCCCCCTCTATGGCTACACCTTC. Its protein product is CASSRTTLTPLYGYTF.

This CDR3 reads CASSYGGAEQYF. As DNA, the CDR3 is TGTGCCAGCAGTTACGGGGGGGCCGAGCAGTACTTC. This rearrangement joins TRBV6-6 to TRBJ2-7; a possible D gene is TRBD2 (7 bases). V was clipped by 2 bases and J by 6 bases, with 8 bases between them. CDR3 length equals 12 residues. Germline V lookup: CDR1 MNHNY, CDR2 SVGAGI (reference sequence).

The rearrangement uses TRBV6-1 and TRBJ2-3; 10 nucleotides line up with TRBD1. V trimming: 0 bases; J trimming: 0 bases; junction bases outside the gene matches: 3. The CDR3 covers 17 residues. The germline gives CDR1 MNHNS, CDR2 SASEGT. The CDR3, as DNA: TGTGCCAGCAGTGAAGCGGGACAGGGGCGTAGCACAGATACGCAGTATTTT. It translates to CASSEAGQGRSTDTQYF.

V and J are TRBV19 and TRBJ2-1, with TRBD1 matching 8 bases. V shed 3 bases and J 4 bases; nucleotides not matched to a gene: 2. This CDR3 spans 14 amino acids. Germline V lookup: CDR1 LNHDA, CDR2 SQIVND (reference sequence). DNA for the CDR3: TGTGCCAGTAGTATTGGGGACAGGTACAATGAGCAGTTCTTC. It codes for CASSIGDRYNEQFF.

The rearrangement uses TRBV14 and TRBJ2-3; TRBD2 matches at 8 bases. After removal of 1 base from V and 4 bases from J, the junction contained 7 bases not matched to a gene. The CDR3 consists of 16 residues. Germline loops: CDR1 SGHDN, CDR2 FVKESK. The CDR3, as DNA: TGTGCCAGCAGCCAAGTAACGGGAGGGCCGGCAGATACGCAGTATTTT. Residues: CASSQVTGGPADTQYF.

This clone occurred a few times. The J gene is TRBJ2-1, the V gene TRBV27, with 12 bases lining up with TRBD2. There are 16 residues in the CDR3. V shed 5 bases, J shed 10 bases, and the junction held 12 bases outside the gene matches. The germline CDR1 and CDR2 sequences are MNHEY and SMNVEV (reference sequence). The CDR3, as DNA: TGTGCCAGCAGTGCACCCGGGACTAGCGGGTCGGGCGAGCAGTTCTTC. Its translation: CASSAPGTSGSGEQFF.

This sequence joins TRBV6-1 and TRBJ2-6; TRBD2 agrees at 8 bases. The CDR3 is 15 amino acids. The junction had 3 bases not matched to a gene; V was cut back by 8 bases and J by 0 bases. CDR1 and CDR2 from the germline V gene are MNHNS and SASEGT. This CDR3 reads CASGGGLSGANVLTF. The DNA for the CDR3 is TGTGCCAGCGGCGGGGGGCTCTCTGGGGCCAACGTCCTGACTTTC.